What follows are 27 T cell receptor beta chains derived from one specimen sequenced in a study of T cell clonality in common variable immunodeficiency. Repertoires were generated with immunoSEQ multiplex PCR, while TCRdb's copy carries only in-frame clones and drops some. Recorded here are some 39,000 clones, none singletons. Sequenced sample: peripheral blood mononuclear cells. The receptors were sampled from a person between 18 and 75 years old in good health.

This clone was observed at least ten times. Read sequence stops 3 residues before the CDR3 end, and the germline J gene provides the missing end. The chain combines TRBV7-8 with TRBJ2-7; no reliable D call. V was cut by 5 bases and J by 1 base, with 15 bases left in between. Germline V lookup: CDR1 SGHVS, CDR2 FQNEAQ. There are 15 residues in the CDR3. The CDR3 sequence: CASSETEGFSYEQYF. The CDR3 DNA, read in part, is TGTGCCAGCAGCGAGACCGAAGGGTTTTCCTACGAG.

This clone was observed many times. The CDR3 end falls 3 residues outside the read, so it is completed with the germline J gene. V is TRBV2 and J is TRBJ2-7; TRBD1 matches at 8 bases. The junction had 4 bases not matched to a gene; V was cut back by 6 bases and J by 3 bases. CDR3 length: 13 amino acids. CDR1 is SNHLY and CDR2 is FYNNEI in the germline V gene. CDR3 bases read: TGTGCCAGCAGCGGAGGACAGGGCTACGAG. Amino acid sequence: CASSGGQGYE. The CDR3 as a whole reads CASSGGQGYEQYF.

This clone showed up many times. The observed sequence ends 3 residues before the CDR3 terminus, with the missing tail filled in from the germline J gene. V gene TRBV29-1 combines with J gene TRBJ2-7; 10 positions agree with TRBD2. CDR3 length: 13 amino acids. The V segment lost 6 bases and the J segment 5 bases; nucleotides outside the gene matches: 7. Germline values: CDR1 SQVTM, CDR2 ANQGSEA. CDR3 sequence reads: CSVHLAGVHEQYF. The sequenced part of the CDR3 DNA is TGCAGCGTCCACCTAGCGGGAGTCCACGAG.

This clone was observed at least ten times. CDR3 in amino acids: CASSPRTVTDTQYF. The covered CDR3 bases are TGTGCCAGCAGCCCCAGGACAGTCACAGATACG. The V call is TRBV13, the J call TRBJ2-3; D might be TRBD1 (6 bases). The CDR3 end falls 3 residues outside the read, so it is completed with the germline J gene. V gave up 5 bases and J gave up 2 bases, with 11 bases separating them. CDR1 and CDR2 from the germline V gene are PRHDT and FYEKMQ (reference sequence). The length of the CDR3 is 14 residues.

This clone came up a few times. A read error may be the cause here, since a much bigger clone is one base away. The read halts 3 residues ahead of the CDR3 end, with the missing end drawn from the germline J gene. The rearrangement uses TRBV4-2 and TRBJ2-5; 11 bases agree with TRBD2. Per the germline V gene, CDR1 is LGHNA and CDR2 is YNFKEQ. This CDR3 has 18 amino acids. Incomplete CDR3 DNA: TGTGCCAGCAGCCTAGGACTAGCGGGTTTAGGGGGCGCAGATACC. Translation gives CASSLGLAGLGGADT. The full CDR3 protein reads CASSLGLAGLGGADTQYF.

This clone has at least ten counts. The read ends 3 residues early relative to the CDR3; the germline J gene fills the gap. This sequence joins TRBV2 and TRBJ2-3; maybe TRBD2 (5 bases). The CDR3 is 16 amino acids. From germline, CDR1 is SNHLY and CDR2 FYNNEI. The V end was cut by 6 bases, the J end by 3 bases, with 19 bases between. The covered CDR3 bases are TGTGCCAGCAGGACTATGGTGGAAACATTGACAGATACG. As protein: CASRTMVETLTDT. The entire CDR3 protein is CASRTMVETLTDTQYF. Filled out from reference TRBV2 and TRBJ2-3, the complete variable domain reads EPEVTQTPSHQVTQMGQEVILRCVPISNHLYFYWYRQILGQKVEFLVSFYNNEISEKSEIFDDQFSVERPDGSNFTLKIRSTKLEDSAMYFCASRTMVETLTDTQYFGPGTRLTVL.

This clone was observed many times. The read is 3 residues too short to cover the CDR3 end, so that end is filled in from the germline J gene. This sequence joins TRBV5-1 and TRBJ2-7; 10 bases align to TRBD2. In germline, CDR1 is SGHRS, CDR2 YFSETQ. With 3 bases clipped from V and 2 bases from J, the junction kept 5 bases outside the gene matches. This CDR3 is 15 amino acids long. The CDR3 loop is CASSSQLAGTYEQYF. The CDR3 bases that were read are TGCGCCAGCAGCTCACAACTAGCGGGAACCTACGAG.

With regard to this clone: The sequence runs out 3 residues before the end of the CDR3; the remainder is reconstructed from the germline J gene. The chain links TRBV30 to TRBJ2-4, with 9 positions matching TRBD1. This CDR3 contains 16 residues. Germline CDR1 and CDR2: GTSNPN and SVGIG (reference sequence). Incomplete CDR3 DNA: TGTGCCTGGGCCCGGGACAGGGCCCCCTGGGGCTATGGT. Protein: CAWARDRAPWGYG. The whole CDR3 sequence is CAWARDRAPWGYGQYF.

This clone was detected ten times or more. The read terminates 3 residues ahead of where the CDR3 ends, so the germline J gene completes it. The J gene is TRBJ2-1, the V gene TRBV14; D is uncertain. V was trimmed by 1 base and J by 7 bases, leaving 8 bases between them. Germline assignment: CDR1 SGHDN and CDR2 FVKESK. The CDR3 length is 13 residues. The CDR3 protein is CASSQVSVNEQFF. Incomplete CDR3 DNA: TGTGCCAGCAGCCAAGTTTCTGTTAATGAG.

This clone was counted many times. CDR3 amino acids: CASSPQGTDTQYF. Partial CDR3 DNA: TGTGCCAGCAGTCCCCAGGGCACAGATACG. The chain has TRBV28 and TRBJ2-3; D is unresolved. The CDR3 goes on 3 residues after the read ends, and that part is filled in from the germline J gene. Per germline, CDR1 MDHEN and CDR2 SYDVKM. The CDR3 consists of 13 residues. Between the trimmed V and J ends, which lost 5 bases and 1 base, there was a span of 7 bases.

The chain's CDR3 is CASSLSQGPYEQYF. CDR3 bases read: TGTGCCAGCAGCTTGTCCCAGGGTCCCTACGAG. V usage is TRBV5-4 and J usage is TRBJ2-7, with a possible D match to TRBD1 (5 bases). The CDR3 end lies 3 residues beyond the end of the read and is filled in from the germline J gene. Trimming left V 1 base short and J 2 bases short, with 10 bases between. Germline V gene data show CDR1 as SGHNT and CDR2 as YYREEE (reference sequence). The CDR3 is 14 amino acids.

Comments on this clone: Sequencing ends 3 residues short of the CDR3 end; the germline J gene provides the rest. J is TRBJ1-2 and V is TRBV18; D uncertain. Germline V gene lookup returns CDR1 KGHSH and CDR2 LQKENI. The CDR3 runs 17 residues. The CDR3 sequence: CASSPSSGQSSYNDYTF. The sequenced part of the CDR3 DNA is TGTGCCAGCTCACCTTCTAGCGGGCAGAGCTCCTACAATGAC.

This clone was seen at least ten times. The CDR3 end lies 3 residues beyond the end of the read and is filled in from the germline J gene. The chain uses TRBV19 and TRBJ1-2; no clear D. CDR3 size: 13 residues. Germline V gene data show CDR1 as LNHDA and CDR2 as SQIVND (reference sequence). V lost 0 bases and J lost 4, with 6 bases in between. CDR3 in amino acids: CASSIDPSYGYTF. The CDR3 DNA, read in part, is TGTGCCAGTAGTATAGATCCCAGCTATGGC. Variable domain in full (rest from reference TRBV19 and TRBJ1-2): DGGITQSPKYLFRKEGQNVTLSCEQNLNHDAMYWYRQDPGQGLRLIYYSQIVNDFQKGDIAEGYSVSREKKESFPLTVTSAQKNPTAFYLCASSIDPSYGYTFGSGTRLTVV.

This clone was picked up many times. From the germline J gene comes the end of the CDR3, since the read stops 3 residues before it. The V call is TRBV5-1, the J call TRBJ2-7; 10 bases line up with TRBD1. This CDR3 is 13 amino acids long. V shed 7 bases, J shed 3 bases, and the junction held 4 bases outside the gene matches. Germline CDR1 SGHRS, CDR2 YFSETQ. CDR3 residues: CASRWTGGYEQYF. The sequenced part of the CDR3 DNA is TGCGCCAGCCGATGGACAGGGGGCTACGAG.

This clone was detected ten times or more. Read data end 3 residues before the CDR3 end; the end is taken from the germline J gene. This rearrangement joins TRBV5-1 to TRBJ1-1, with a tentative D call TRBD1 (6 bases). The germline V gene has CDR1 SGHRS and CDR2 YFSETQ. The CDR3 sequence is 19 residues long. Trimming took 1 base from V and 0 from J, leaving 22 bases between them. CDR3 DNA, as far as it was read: TGCGCCAGCAGCTTGCATACCGGGACAACGAAAACAATGAACACTGAA. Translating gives CASSLHTGTTKTMNTE. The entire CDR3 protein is CASSLHTGTTKTMNTEAFF.

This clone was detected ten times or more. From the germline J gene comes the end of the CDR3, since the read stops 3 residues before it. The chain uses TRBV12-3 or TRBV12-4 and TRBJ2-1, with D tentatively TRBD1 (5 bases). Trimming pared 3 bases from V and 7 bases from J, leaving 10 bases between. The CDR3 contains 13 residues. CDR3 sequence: CASSLNRWNEQFF. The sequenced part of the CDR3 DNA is TGTGCCAGCAGTTTGAACAGGTGGAATGAG.

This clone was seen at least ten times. The covered CDR3 bases are TGTGCCAGCAGCTCCGGGGGGACCGGGGAG. This codes for CASSSGGTGE. The entire CDR3 reads CASSSGGTGELFF. This sequence joins TRBV5-4 and TRBJ2-2; 7 positions agree with TRBD2. The read ends 3 residues early relative to the CDR3; the germline J gene fills the gap. The germline V gene has CDR1 SGHNT and CDR2 YYREEE (reference sequence). The CDR3 length is 13 residues. Germline trimming cut 3 bases from V and 5 bases from J; bases unmatched to any gene: 1. Drawing the rest from reference TRBV5-4 and TRBJ2-2, the complete variable domain is ETGVTQSPTHLIKTRGQQVTLRCSSQSGHNTVSWYQQALGQGPQFIFQYYREEENGRGNFPPRFSGLQFPNYSSELNVNALELDDSALYLCASSSGGTGELFFGEGSRLTVL.

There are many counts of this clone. The chain's CDR3 is CASSWSGSRLARYEQYF. Partial CDR3 DNA: TGTGCCAGCAGCTGGAGTGGGTCAAGACTAGCCCGCTACGAG. The V and J genes are TRBV14 and TRBJ2-7; 7 positions match TRBD2. The read terminates 3 residues before the CDR3 end, so the remaining end is supplied by the germline J gene. The ends lost 5 bases at V and 3 bases at J; junction bases unmatched: 16. The CDR3 runs 17 residues. Germline loops: CDR1 SGHDN, CDR2 FVKESK.

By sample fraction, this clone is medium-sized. CDR3 sequence: CASSSTVDRDTGELFF. The DNA read from the CDR3 is TGTGCCAGCAGTTCAACCGTGGACAGGGACACCGGGGAG. The J gene is TRBJ2-2, the V gene TRBV6-2 or TRBV6-3, with 8 bases matching TRBD1. The CDR3 extends 3 residues past the end of the read, so its final part is completed from the germline J gene. Trimming removed 4 bases from V and 3 bases from J; junction bases left unmatched: 7. Germline V CDR1 and CDR2: MNHEY, SVGEGT. The CDR3 is 16 residues long.

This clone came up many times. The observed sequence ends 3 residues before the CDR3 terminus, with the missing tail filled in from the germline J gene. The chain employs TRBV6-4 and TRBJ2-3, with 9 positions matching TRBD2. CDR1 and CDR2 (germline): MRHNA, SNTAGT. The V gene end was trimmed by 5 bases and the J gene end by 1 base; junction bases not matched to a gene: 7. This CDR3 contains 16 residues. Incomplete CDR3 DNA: TGTGCCAGCAGTAAACTCTCTAGCGGGGGCACAGATACG. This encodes CASSKLSSGGTDT. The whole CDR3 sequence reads CASSKLSSGGTDTQYF.

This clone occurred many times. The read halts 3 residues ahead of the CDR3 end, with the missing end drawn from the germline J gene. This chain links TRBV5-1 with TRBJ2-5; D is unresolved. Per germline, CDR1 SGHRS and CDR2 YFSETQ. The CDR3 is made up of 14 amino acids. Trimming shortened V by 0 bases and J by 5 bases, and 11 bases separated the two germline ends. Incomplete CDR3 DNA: TGCGCCAGCAGCTTGGGGCACGAAGGGGAGACC. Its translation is CASSLGHEGET. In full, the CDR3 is CASSLGHEGETQYF.

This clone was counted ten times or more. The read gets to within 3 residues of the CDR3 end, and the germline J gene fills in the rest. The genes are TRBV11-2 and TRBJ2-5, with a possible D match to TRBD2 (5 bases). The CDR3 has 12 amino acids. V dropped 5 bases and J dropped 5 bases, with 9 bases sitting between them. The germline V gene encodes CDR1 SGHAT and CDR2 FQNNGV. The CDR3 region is CASSPGWETQYF. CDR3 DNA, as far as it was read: TGTGCCAGCAGCCCGGGGTGGGAGACC.

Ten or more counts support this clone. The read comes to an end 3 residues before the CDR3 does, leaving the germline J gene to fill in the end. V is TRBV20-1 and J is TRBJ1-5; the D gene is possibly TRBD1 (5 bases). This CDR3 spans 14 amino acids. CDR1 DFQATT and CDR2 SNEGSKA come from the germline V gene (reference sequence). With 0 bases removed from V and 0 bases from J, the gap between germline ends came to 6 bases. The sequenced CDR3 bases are TGCAGTGCTAGAGATACAGGTAGCAATCAGCCC. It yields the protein CSARDTGSNQP. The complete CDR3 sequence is CSARDTGSNQPQHF.

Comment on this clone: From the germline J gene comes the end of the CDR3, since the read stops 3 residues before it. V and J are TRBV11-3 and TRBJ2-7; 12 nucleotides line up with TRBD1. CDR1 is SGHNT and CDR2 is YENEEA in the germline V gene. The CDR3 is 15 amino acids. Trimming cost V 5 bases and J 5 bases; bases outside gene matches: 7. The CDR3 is CASSPQGQGAHEQYF. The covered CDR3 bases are TGTGCCAGCAGCCCGCAGGGACAGGGGGCCCACGAG. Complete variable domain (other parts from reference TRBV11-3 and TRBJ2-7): EAGVVQSPRYKIIEKKQPVAFWCNPISGHNTLYWYLQNLGQGPELLIRYENEEAVDDSQLPKDRFSAERLKGVDSTLKIQPAELGDSAVYLCASSPQGQGAHEQYFGPGTRLTVT.

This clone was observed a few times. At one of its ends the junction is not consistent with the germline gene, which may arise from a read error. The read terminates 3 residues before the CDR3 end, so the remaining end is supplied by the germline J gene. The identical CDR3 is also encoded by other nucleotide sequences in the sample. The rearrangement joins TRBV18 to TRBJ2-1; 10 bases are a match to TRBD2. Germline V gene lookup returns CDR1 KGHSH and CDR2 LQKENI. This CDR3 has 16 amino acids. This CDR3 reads CASSPPRLAGAVEQFF. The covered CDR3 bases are TGCGCCAGCTCACCACCGCGGCTAGCGGGAGCAGTTGAG.

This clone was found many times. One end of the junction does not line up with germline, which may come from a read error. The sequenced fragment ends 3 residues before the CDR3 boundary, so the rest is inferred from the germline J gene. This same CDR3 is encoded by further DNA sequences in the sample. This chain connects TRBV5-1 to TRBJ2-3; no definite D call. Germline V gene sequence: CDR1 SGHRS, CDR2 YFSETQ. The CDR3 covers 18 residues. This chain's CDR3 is CASSPRLSGLRSTDTQYF. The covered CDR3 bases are TGCGCCAGCAGTCCACGGTTATCGGGTTTAAGGAGCACGGATACG.

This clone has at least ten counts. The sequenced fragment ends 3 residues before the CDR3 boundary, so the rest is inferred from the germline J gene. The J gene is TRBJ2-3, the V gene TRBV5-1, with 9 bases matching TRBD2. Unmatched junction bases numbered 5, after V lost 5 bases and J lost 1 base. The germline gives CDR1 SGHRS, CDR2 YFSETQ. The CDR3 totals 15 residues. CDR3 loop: CASSVAGDRTDTQYF. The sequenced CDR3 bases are TGCGCCAGCAGTGTAGCGGGAGACCGCACAGATACG.